The rows below give T cell receptor beta chains drawn from one sample of a study of PD-L1 blockade in urothelial cancer. Profiling relied on immunoSEQ multiplex PCR, and the TCRdb table lists in-frame clones only, not all of them. The data contain roughly 67,000 clones, about 86% of them singletons. Sequenced here: PBMCs, sampled around atezolizumab (anti-PD-L1) treatment. The receptor set was obtained from a man between 60 and 75 years old with urothelial cancer. Both conserved end residues are part of each CDR3. D genes are given only for firm matches. Clone size, where shown, is once, few, many, or a class for clones that have expanded.

DNA,CDR3,J,V,length,size,D
TGTGCCAGCAGCCGGGATTTCAATCAGCCCCAGCATTTT,CASSRDFNQPQHF,TRBJ1-5,TRBV11-3,13,NA,NA
TGCGCCAGCTGCTCCGGACTAGCGGGGGGGCCTCGTTATTTT,CASCSGLAGGPRYF,TRBJ2-3,TRBV5-1,14,NA,TRBD2
TGTGCCTGGATTAGGGGCCATAGCAATCAGCCCCAGCATTTT,CAWIRGHSNQPQHF,TRBJ1-5,TRBV30,14,NA,NA
TGTGCCAGCAGCTTGGGACTAGCGGGGTTCTACGAGCAGTACTTC,CASSLGLAGFYEQYF,TRBJ2-7,TRBV9,15,NA,TRBD2
TGTGCCAGCAGTAGGGGACAGATATACACTGAAGCTTTCTTT,CASSRGQIYTEAFF,TRBJ1-1,TRBV5-8,14,once,TRBD1
NA,CASSQIFGAGELFF,TRBJ2-2,TRBV14,14,few,NA
TGCGCCAGCAGCTCAGCTACAGCCGTTATTGGCTACACCTTC,CASSSATAVIGYTF,TRBJ1-2,TRBV5-1,14,NA,NA
TGTGCCAGCAGCCTCCCGGGGAGCGGGGGGCCCAATGAGCAGTTCTTC,CASSLPGSGGPNEQFF,TRBJ2-1,TRBV5-4,16,NA,TRBD2
TGTGCCAGCAGTGAAGATGGGGCATCGGATACGCAGTATTTT,CASSEDGASDTQYF,TRBJ2-3,TRBV6-1,14,once,NA
TGCGCCAGCAGCTTGGCTGGACAGAACACCGGGGAGCTGTTTTTT,CASSLAGQNTGELFF,TRBJ2-2,TRBV5-1,15,NA,NA
TGTGCCAGCAGCTTCTGGACTAGCGGGGCCCCAGGGCTGTTTTTT,CASSFWTSGAPGLFF,TRBJ2-2,TRBV7-9,15,NA,TRBD2
TGTGCCAGCAGCTTAGACAGATCCCTACTCTACTTC,CASSLDRSLLYF,TRBJ2-4,TRBV7-9,12,NA,NA
TGTGCCACCAGTACTCACAGGGGTTTCTACGAGCAGTACTTC,CATSTHRGFYEQYF,TRBJ2-7,TRBV15,14,NA,TRBD1
TGTGCCAGCAGTGTCACGTTAGCAGGGGCAGCAGCTTTCTTT,CASSVTLAGAAAFF,TRBJ1-1,TRBV6-1,14,NA,NA
TGTGCCAGTAGTTTCAACCGGGGAGAGACCCAGTACTTC,CASSFNRGETQYF,TRBJ2-5,TRBV19,13,NA,NA
TGTGCCAGTAGCCCCACCGGGGAGAACACAGATACGCAGTATTTT,CASSPTGENTDTQYF,TRBJ2-3,TRBV19,15,NA,NA
TGTGCCAGCAGCTCGGTGACAGTCGGCACTGAAGCTTTCTTT,CASSSVTVGTEAFF,TRBJ1-1,TRBV5-4,14,NA,NA
TGCGCCAGCAGCCCGACAGGGGACAATCAGCCCCAGCATTTT,CASSPTGDNQPQHF,TRBJ1-5,TRBV4-3,14,NA,TRBD1
TGCGCCAGCAGCTTGCGTGGGTCTGCGGGAAGCTCCTACGAGCAGTACTTC,CASSLRGSAGSSYEQYF,TRBJ2-7,TRBV5-1,17,NA,NA
TGTGCCAGCATGCGGGGGGGCACCGGGGAGCTGTTTTTT,CASMRGGTGELFF,TRBJ2-2,TRBV6-5,13,NA,TRBD2
TGTGCCAGCAGCGTAGCTACACGGGACAATGAGCAGTTCTTC,CASSVATRDNEQFF,TRBJ2-1,TRBV9,14,NA,NA
TGCGCCAGCAGCTTGGGCGGGGGGATTGAGGAGACCCAGTACTTC,CASSLGGGIEETQYF,TRBJ2-5,TRBV5-1,15,NA,TRBD2
TGTGCCAGCAGCCCTCAGGGACTAGCGGCCGAAGAGACCCAGTACTTC,CASSPQGLAAEETQYF,TRBJ2-5,TRBV5-4,16,NA,TRBD2
TGTGCCAGCAGCCCCGAACGGGACAGGGGCGCTTTCTTT,CASSPERDRGAFF,TRBJ1-1,TRBV28,13,NA,TRBD1
TGTGCCAGCAGCTCAGGGGTTGGCGAGCAGTACTTC,CASSSGVGEQYF,TRBJ2-7,TRBV7-2,12,NA,NA
TGTGCCAGCTCAAATTCGGCAGGGCGGAACGAGCAGTACTTC,CASSNSAGRNEQYF,TRBJ2-7,TRBV18,14,NA,NA
TGTGCCAGTAAGGACAGGGGGTATGGGGCCAACGTCCTGACTTTC,CASKDRGYGANVLTF,TRBJ2-6,TRBV19,15,NA,TRBD1
TGTGCCAGCAGCTTAGGTGGGGGGGGTGAAAAACTGTTTTTT,CASSLGGGGEKLFF,TRBJ1-4,TRBV11-2,14,once,NA
TGCGCCAGCAGCCAATCGACACGGAATGGGAATTCACCCCTCCACTTT,CASSQSTRNGNSPLHF,TRBJ1-6,TRBV4-3,16,NA,NA
TGTGCCAGCAGCGACAGGGGGAGCCAGCCCCAGCATTTT,CASSDRGSQPQHF,TRBJ1-5,TRBV9,13,NA,TRBD1
TGCGCCAGCAGCCGAGAGCTGGACAGCTATGGCTACACCTTC,CASSRELDSYGYTF,TRBJ1-2,TRBV5-5,14,few,NA
TGTGCCAGCAGCTTAGCGAATGGAGGGTTCACTGAAGCTTTCTTT,CASSLANGGFTEAFF,TRBJ1-1,TRBV7-8,15,once,NA
TGTGCCAGTAGTACAAGAACAGGGAACTACGAGCAGTACTTC,CASSTRTGNYEQYF,TRBJ2-7,TRBV19,14,NA,NA
TGTGCCAGCAGCCTCGGACAGGGGGACTATGGCTACACCTTC,CASSLGQGDYGYTF,TRBJ1-2,TRBV5-4,14,NA,TRBD1
TGTGCCAGCAGCTTAGCCAGACAGGGGGCGAGTACTGAAGCTTTCTTT,CASSLARQGASTEAFF,TRBJ1-1,TRBV7-6,16,NA,TRBD1
TGTGCCAGTAGCCTAGGGGGCGACCGTGGCTACACCTTC,CASSLGGDRGYTF,TRBJ1-2,TRBV19,13,NA,TRBD1
TGTGCCAGCAGCGTAGGGGGGGGTTGGGAGACCCAGTACTTC,CASSVGGGWETQYF,TRBJ2-5,TRBV9,14,NA,TRBD2
TGCAGCGTGTATGACAGGAATAACTATGGCTACACCTTC,CSVYDRNNYGYTF,TRBJ1-2,TRBV29-1,13,few,NA
TGCGCCAGCAGCCAAGGGGGGGGGAATGAAAAACTGTTTTTT,CASSQGGGNEKLFF,TRBJ1-4,TRBV4-1,14,NA,NA
TGCGCCAGCAGCTGGACCGGGACAGGGGCTGGAAACACCATATATTTT,CASSWTGTGAGNTIYF,TRBJ1-3,TRBV5-1,16,NA,TRBD1
TGTGCCAGCAGCTTGTTCGGAGGGGCCGACGAGCAGTACTTC,CASSLFGGADEQYF,TRBJ2-7,TRBV5-4,14,NA,NA
TGCGCCAGCAGTGATCCTAGCGGGGGGGCCTACGAGCAGTACTTC,CASSDPSGGAYEQYF,TRBJ2-7,TRBV10-1,15,NA,TRBD2